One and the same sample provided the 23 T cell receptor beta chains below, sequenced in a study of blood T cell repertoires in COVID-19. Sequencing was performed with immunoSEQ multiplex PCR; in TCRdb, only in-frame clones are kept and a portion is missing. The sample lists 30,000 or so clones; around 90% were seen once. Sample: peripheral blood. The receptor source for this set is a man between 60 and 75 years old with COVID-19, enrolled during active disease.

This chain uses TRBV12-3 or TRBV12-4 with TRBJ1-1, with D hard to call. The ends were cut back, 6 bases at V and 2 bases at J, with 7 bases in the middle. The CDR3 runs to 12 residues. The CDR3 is CASRRHNTEAFF. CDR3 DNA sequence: TGTGCCAGCAGGCGGCATAACACTGAAGCTTTCTTT.

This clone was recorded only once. Here the CDR3 DNA reads TGTGCCAGCAGCTTGGTCCAATTGCAGGAGCAGTACTTC. As protein: CASSLVQLQEQYF. The J gene is TRBJ2-7, the V gene TRBV7-2; D uncertain. Looked up from germline, CDR1 is SGHTA and CDR2 is FQGNSA. V was clipped by 3 bases and J by 7 bases, with 13 bases between them. The CDR3 extends over 13 amino acids.

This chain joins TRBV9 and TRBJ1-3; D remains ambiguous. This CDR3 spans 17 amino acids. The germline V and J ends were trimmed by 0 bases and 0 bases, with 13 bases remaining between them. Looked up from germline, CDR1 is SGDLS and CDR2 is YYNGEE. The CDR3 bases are TGTGCCAGCAGCGTAGCCGGGGTCAGAAGCTCTGGAAACACCATATATTTT. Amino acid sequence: CASSVAGVRSSGNTIYF.

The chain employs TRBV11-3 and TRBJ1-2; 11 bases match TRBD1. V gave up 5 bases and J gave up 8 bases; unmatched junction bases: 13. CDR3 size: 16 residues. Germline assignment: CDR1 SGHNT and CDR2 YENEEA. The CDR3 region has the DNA TGTGCCAGCAGCCCGGACAGGGGGCATCCCCTATCCGGCTACACCTTC. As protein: CASSPDRGHPLSGYTF.

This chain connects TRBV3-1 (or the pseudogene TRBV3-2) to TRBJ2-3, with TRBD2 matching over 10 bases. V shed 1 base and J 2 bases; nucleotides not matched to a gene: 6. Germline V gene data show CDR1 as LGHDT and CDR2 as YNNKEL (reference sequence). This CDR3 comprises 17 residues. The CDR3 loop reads CASSQVGLAGATDTQYF. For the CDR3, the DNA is TGTGCCAGCAGCCAAGTGGGGCTAGCGGGAGCCACAGATACGCAGTATTTT.

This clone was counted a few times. DNA of the CDR3: TGCGCCAGCAGCCAAACTCAGAGGGCCAGATCGAACACTGAAGCTTTCTTT. Its protein product is CASSQTQRARSNTEAFF. The chain joins TRBV4-1 to TRBJ1-1, with D uncertain. The germline CDR1 and CDR2 sequences are MGHRA and YSYEKL. Trimming pared 2 bases from V and 1 base from J, leaving 17 bases between. The CDR3 is 17 residues long.

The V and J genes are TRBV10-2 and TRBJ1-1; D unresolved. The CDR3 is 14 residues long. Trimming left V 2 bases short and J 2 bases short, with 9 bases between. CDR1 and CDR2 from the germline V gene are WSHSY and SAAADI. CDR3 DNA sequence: TGCGCCAGCAGTGAGAGCGACTCTAACACTGAAGCTTTCTTT. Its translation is CASSESDSNTEAFF.

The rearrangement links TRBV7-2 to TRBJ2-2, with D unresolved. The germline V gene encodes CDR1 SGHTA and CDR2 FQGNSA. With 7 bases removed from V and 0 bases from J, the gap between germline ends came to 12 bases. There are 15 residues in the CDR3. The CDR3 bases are TGTGCCAGCACCTTGAGTCTAGCGAACACCGGGGAGCTGTTTTTT. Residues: CASTLSLANTGELFF. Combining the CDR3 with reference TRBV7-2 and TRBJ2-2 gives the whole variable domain GAGVSQSPSNKVTEKGKDVELRCDPISGHTALYWYRQSLGQGLEFLIYFQGNSAPDKSGLPSDRFSAERTGGSVSTLTIQRTQQEDSAVYLCASTLSLANTGELFFGEGSRLTVL.

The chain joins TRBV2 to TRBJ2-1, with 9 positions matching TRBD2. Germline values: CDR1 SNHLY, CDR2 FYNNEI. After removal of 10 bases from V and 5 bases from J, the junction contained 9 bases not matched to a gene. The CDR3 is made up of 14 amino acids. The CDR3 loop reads CATHFSGSNNEQFF. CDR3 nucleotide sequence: TGTGCCACGCACTTTAGCGGGAGCAACAATGAGCAGTTCTTC.

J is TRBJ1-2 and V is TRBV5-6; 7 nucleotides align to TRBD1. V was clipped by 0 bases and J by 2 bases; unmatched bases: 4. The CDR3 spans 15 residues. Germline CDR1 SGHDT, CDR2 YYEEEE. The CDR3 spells CASSLELQGNYGYTF. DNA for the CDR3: TGTGCCAGCAGCTTGGAACTACAGGGGAACTATGGCTACACCTTC.

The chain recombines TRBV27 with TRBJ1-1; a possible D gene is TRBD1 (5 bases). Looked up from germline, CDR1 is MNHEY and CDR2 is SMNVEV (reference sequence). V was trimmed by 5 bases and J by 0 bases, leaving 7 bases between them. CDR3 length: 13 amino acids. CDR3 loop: CASSMTVNTEAFF. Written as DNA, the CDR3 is TGTGCCAGCAGTATGACAGTGAACACTGAAGCTTTCTTT.

CDR3 amino acids: CASSYSSGSNEAFF. CDR3 DNA sequence: TGTGCCAGCAGTTACTCTTCCGGGAGCAATGAAGCTTTCTTT. The J gene is TRBJ1-1, the V gene TRBV6-2 or TRBV6-3; D unresolved. V lost 0 bases, J lost 7 bases, and 12 bases lay in between. Germline V CDR1 and CDR2: MNHEY, SVGEGT. The CDR3 loop spans 14 amino acids.

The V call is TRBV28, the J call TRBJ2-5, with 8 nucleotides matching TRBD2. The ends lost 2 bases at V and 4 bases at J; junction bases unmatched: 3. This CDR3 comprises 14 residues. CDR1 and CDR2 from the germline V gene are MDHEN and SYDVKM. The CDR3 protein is CASSLRTSTETQYF. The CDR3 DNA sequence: TGTGCCAGCAGTTTAAGGACTAGCACAGAGACCCAGTACTTC.

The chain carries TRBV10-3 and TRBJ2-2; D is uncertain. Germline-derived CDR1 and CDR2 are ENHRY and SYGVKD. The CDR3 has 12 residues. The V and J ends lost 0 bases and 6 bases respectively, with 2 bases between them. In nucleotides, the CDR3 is TGTGCCATCAGTGAGTCCGCCGGGGAGCTGTTTTTT. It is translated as CAISESAGELFF.

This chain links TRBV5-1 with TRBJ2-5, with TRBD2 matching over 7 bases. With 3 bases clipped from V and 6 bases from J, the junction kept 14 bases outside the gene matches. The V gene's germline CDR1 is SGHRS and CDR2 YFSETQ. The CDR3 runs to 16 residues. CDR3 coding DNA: TGCGCCAGCAGCTCGTCGGGGGGAGGAGGGCCCCAGACCCAGTACTTC. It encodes CASSSSGGGGPQTQYF.

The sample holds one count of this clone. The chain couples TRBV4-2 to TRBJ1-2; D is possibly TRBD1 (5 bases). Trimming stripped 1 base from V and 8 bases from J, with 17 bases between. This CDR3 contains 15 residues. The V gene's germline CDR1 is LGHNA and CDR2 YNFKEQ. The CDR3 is CASSQGVEGTTGYTF. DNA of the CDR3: TGTGCCAGCAGCCAAGGGGTGGAGGGGACTACAGGCTACACCTTC.

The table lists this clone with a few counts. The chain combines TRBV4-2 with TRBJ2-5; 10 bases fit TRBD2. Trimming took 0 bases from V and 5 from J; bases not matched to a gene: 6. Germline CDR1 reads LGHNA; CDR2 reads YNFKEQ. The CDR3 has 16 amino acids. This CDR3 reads CASSQEGVLAGETQYF. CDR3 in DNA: TGTGCCAGCAGCCAAGAGGGGGTACTAGCGGGGGAGACCCAGTACTTC.

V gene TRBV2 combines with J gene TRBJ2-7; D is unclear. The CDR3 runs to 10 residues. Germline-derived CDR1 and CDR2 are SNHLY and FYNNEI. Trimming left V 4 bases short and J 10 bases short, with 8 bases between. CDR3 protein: CASSVTFQYF. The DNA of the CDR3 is TGTGCCAGCAGTGTGACATTTCAGTACTTC.

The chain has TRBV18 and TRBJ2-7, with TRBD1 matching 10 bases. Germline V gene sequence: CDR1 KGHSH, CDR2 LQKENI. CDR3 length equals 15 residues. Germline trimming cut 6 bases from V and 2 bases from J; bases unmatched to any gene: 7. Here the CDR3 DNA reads TGTGCCAGCTCGCGACAGGGGGCCTCCACCTACGAGCAGTACTTC. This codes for CASSRQGASTYEQYF.

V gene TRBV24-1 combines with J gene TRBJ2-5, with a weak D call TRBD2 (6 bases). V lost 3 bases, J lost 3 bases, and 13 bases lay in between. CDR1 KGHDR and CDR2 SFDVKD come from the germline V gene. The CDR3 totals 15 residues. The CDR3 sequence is CATSDQASEKETQYF. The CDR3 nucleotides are TGTGCCACCAGTGATCAGGCTAGCGAGAAAGAGACCCAGTACTTC.

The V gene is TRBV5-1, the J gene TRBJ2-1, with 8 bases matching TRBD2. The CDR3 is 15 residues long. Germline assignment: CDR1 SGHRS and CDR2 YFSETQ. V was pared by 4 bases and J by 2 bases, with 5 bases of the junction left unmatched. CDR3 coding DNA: TGCGCCAGCAGCGCCACTAGCGGACCCTACAATGAGCAGTTCTTC. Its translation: CASSATSGPYNEQFF.

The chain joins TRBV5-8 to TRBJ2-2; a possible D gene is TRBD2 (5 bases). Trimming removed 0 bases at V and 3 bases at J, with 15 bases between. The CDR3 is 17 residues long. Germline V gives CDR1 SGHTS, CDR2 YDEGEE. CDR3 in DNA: TGTGCCAGCAGCTTGGCGGGAAATCTTGTGTACACCGGGGAGCTGTTTTTT. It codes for CASSLAGNLVYTGELFF.

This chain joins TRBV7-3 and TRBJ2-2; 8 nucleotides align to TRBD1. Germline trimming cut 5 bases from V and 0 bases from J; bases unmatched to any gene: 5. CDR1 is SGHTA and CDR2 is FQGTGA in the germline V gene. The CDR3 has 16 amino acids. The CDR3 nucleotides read TGTGCCAGCAGCCCCGGACAGGGCCCGAACACCGGGGAGCTGTTTTTT. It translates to CASSPGQGPNTGELFF.